This T cell receptor (beta chain) appears in the sequencing data of a study of vaccination effects on CD4 cells after COVID-19. Viral peptide pool expansion of antigen-specific CD4+ T cells preceded sequencing in the ViraFEST assay. Between days 9 and 10 of culture, CD4+ T cells were separated out. From March to December 2020, the person had a SARS-CoV-2 infection that was confirmed by PCR. Researchers reported culturing more than 1.5 million PBMC in each well, adding about 11 IU/ml IL-2 and 10 ug/ml peptides. Produced via immunoSEQ multiplex PCR; TCRdb's table is partial and in-frame only. Of 25,000 to 35,000 clones listed, 72% are singletons. Concerning this clone itself: Antigen unknown.

This receptor was taken from a human donor who had a prior SARS-CoV-2 infection. The input for sequencing was CD4+ T cells from PBMCs cultured with a peptide pool, taken before COVID-19 vaccination.

CDR3 in DNA: TGTGCCAGCAGCCCACGTCTTAGCGGGAGATCGGGGGGGGAGCTGTTTTTT. This codes for CASSPRLSGRSGGELFF. The V and J genes are TRBV7-2 and TRBJ2-2; 9 nucleotides line up with TRBD2. This CDR3 spans 17 amino acids. Germline assignment: CDR1 SGHTA and CDR2 FQGNSA. V was clipped by 5 bases and J by 8 bases; unmatched bases: 15. The complete variable domain, with remaining parts taken from reference TRBV7-2 and TRBJ2-2, reads GAGVSQSPSNKVTEKGKDVELRCDPISGHTALYWYRQSLGQGLEFLIYFQGNSAPDKSGLPSDRFSAERTGGSVSTLTIQRTQQEDSAVYLCASSPRLSGRSGGELFFGEGSRLTVL.